This entry lists 15 T cell receptor beta chains sequenced from one sample in a study of blood T cells in healthy people across ages. Alongside a J-beta primer mix, a sample-barcoded 5' primer served in a second PCR lasting roughly 6 to 11 cycles. Via MiXCR, TCRdb re-called the 5' RACE reads, giving one row per CDR3 protein. The data show 600,000 to 850,000 distinct CDR3 sequences, more than 40% seen once. Specimen: blood. Source of these receptors: a woman aged 55-70 years in good health.

This chain connects TRBV19 to TRBJ1-5, with D possibly matching TRBD1 (6 bases). CDR1 and CDR2 (germline): LNHDA, SQIVND (reference sequence). The V and J ends lost 3 bases and 4 bases respectively, with 13 bases between them. The CDR3 totals 15 residues. CDR3 DNA sequence: TGTGCCAGTAGTATTTTCGCAGGGGAAAATCAGCCCCAGCATTTT. This gives the protein CASSIFAGENQPQHF.

This clonotype was counted ten times or more. This chain joins TRBV7-9 and TRBJ2-7; 11 bases line up with TRBD1. Looked up from germline, CDR1 is SEHNR and CDR2 is FQNEAQ (reference sequence). Germline trimming cut 5 bases from V and 4 bases from J; bases unmatched to any gene: 4. The CDR3 loop spans 14 amino acids. The CDR3 loop reads CASSPDRGRYEQYF. CDR3 coding DNA: TGTGCCAGCAGCCCGGACAGGGGGCGATACGAGCAGTACTTC.

The J gene is TRBJ2-7, the V gene TRBV9; 8 bases line up with TRBD2. CDR3 length: 12 amino acids. The V gene end was trimmed by 8 bases and the J gene end by 4 bases; junction bases not matched to a gene: 5. The germline gives CDR1 SGDLS, CDR2 YYNGEE. The CDR3 loop is CARTSEPYEQYF. CDR3 in DNA: TGTGCCAGGACTAGCGAACCATACGAGCAGTACTTC.

The J gene is TRBJ1-2, the V gene TRBV15; perhaps TRBD1 as D (5 bases). The V end lost 5 bases, the J end lost 2 bases, and 12 bases lay between the germline ends. This CDR3 has 14 amino acids. The germline V gene has CDR1 LNHNV and CDR2 YYDKDF (reference sequence). The CDR3, as DNA: TGTGCCACCAGCGGCGGGACTCTCAACTATGGCTACACCTTC. It codes for CATSGGTLNYGYTF.

The V call is TRBV7-2, the J call TRBJ2-5; TRBD2 agrees at 11 bases. CDR3 length: 16 residues. Germline V gene data show CDR1 as SGHTA and CDR2 as FQGNSA. V gave up 3 bases and J gave up 5 bases; unmatched junction bases: 8. Here the CDR3 DNA reads TGTGCCAGCAGCTTTGGGGTACTAGCGGGAGTCGAGACCCAGTACTTC. Translation gives CASSFGVLAGVETQYF.

This clonotype turned up a few times. The genes are TRBV28 and TRBJ2-7; D is undetermined. The V and J ends lost 4 bases and 9 bases respectively, with 10 bases between them. The CDR3 is 11 residues long. CDR1 MDHEN and CDR2 SYDVKM come from the germline V gene. The CDR3 is CASSSNPGQYF. The CDR3 nucleotides read TGTGCCAGCAGTTCGAACCCAGGGCAGTACTTC.

About this clonotype: At one end the junction does not follow the germline gene, possibly because of a read error. The chain couples TRBV5-1 to TRBJ1-4; no definite D call. The CDR3 is 14 residues long. Germline assignment: CDR1 SGHRS and CDR2 YFSETQ. CDR3: CASSLEQPNGKLFF. CDR3 DNA: TGCGCCAGCAGCTTGGAACAGCCGAATGGAAAACTGTTTTTT.

The chain has TRBV29-1 and TRBJ1-2; D remains unclear. The CDR3 has 12 residues. Trimming took off 6 bases at V and 8 bases at J, with 16 bases between the two ends. The V gene's germline CDR1 is SQVTM and CDR2 ANQGSEA. DNA of the CDR3: TGCAGCGTGGGCCTTCTCGGAAGCGGCTACACCTTC. Translating it yields CSVGLLGSGYTF.

The gene calls are TRBV13 and TRBJ2-1; D is unresolved. This CDR3 is built from 15 residues. The germline gives CDR1 PRHDT, CDR2 FYEKMQ (reference sequence). Trimming took 5 bases from V and 4 from J, leaving 15 bases between them. The CDR3 loop reads CASSTADGWYNEQFF. In nucleotides, the CDR3 is TGTGCCAGCAGCACCGCAGACGGGTGGTACAATGAGCAGTTCTTC.

As to this clonotype: The junction differs from germline at one of its ends, possibly a read error. J is TRBJ2-2 and V is TRBV9, with D hard to call. CDR1 and CDR2 from the germline V gene are SGDLS and YYNGEE. The CDR3 has 15 residues. The CDR3 DNA reads as TGTGCTAGCAGCGTAGTAGGGACGAACACCGGGGAGCTGTTTTTT. Translating gives CASSVVGTNTGELFF.

The CDR3 reads CASSQQQGTNTGELFF. The CDR3 nucleotides read TGTGCCAGCAGCCAACAGCAGGGCACAAACACCGGGGAGCTGTTTTTT. The rearrangement uses TRBV7-9 and TRBJ2-2, with D tentatively TRBD1 (5 bases). From germline, CDR1 is SEHNR and CDR2 FQNEAQ (reference sequence). V shed 5 bases and J shed 2 bases, with 15 bases lying between them. CDR3 length equals 16 residues.

This clonotype occurred many times. This chain uses TRBV12-3 or TRBV12-4 with TRBJ2-6; possible D gene TRBD1, 6 bases. The CDR3 extends over 14 amino acids. The V and J ends lost 5 bases and 1 base respectively, with 6 bases between them. The CDR3 nucleotides read TGTGCCAGCAGTGGACAGTCTGGGGCCAACGTCCTGACTTTC. Protein sequence: CASSGQSGANVLTF.

The chain recombines TRBV12-3 or TRBV12-4 with TRBJ1-4, with 7 nucleotides matching TRBD1. J gave up 8 bases and V 0 bases, and 6 bases lay outside the gene matches. This CDR3 is built from 15 residues. The CDR3 here is CASSLAGGAGEKLFF. The CDR3, as DNA: TGTGCCAGCAGTTTAGCAGGGGGCGCTGGGGAAAAACTGTTTTTT.

This clonotype was seen repeatedly, ten times or more. The chain carries TRBV6-2 or TRBV6-3 and TRBJ2-7; D is perhaps TRBD1 or TRBD2 (5 bases each). V was clipped by 2 bases and J by 1 base, with 12 bases between them. Germline V lookup: CDR1 MNHEY, CDR2 SVGEGT. The CDR3 is made up of 15 amino acids. CDR3 bases: TGTGCCAGCAGTTACGGGGCGGGTTTGTCCTACGAGCAGTACTTC. Its translation is CASSYGAGLSYEQYF.

CDR3 protein: CASTLGGPDTQYF. The CDR3 coding sequence is TGTGCCAGCACCCTAGGGGGTCCAGATACGCAGTATTTT. This sequence joins TRBV13 and TRBJ2-3, with a weak D call TRBD1 (6 bases). Trimming took off 7 bases at V and 4 bases at J, with 12 bases between the two ends. Germline assignment: CDR1 PRHDT and CDR2 FYEKMQ (reference sequence). The CDR3 loop spans 13 amino acids.